Below, 31 T cell receptor beta chains from the same sample are listed, as sequenced in a study of tumor-infiltrating lymphocytes in primary liver carcinoma. RNA was extracted from whole blood without cell sorting, alongside germline DNA. A constant-region primer primed TCR beta cDNA synthesis from 400 to 550 ng of total RNA. ARM-PCR, slightly modified, supplied the TCR beta libraries through three nested multiplex PCR rounds. It was with TRBV1-TRBV30 forward primers and a C-beta reverse primer that the first two PCR rounds were run, at approximately 9 cycles each. TCRdb passed the multiplex PCR reads through MiXCR, listing each CDR3 protein once. The sample has a few hundred thousand distinct CDR3 sequences, 50% to 60% seen once. Sequencing used peripheral blood. These receptors all come from a woman in her 30s with primary liver carcinoma and hepatitis B virus infection.

As concerns this clonotype: A much larger clone differs from this one at a single base, so this may be a read error. This chain uses TRBV12-3 or TRBV12-4 with TRBJ2-1; D not resolved. This CDR3 contains 16 residues. Trimming cost V 3 bases and J 3 bases, with 15 bases left between them. This CDR3 is CASSFRSVRFYNEQFF. DNA for the CDR3: TGTGCCAGCAGTTTCCGCTCCGTCCGATTCTACAATGAGCAGTTCTTC.

The table lists this clonotype with a few counts. The rearrangement joins TRBV6-2 or TRBV6-3 to TRBJ2-1; D may be TRBD1 or TRBD2 (6 bases each). The CDR3 covers 15 residues. CDR1 and CDR2 (germline): MNHEY, SVGEGT. The V end lost 4 bases, the J end lost 5 bases, and 15 bases lay between the germline ends. CDR3: CASSFLEGHHNEQFF. The CDR3 nucleotides are TGTGCCAGCAGTTTTTTGGAGGGACACCACAATGAGCAGTTCTTC.

This clonotype was seen only a few times. The chain is built from TRBV5-1 and TRBJ1-1; 9 bases agree with TRBD1. V trimming: 4 bases; J trimming: 5 bases; junction bases outside the gene matches: 6. The CDR3 runs to 14 residues. Germline CDR1 is SGHRS and CDR2 is YFSETQ. The CDR3 DNA sequence: TGCGCCAGCAGCAGGGGGACAGGGAAGACTGAAGCTTTCTTT. It specifies CASSRGTGKTEAFF. The variable domain in full, with the rest retrieved from reference TRBV5-1 and TRBJ1-1, is KAGVTQTPRYLIKTRGQQVTLSCSPISGHRSVSWYQQTPGQGLQFLFEYFSETQRNKGNFPGRFSGRQFSNSRSEMNVSTLELGDSALYLCASSRGTGKTEAFFGQGTRLTVV.

Worth noting for this clonotype: This may come from a read error, since a much larger clone is one base off. The V call is TRBV4-2, the J call TRBJ1-2, with D possibly TRBD1 on 5 matching bases. V gave up 4 bases and J gave up 7 bases, with 13 bases separating them. Germline V gene lookup returns CDR1 LGHNA and CDR2 YNFKEQ. This CDR3 has 13 residues. The CDR3 region is CASSRPGDCGYTF. The DNA of the CDR3 is TGTGCCAGCAGCCGCCCGGGGGACTGTGGCTACACCTTC.

This clonotype came up a few times. The chain joins TRBV7-9 to TRBJ2-1; D gene ambiguous. This CDR3 contains 12 residues. V was pared by 8 bases and J by 6 bases, with 11 bases between. Germline lookup yields CDR1 SEHNR and CDR2 FQNEAQ (reference sequence). The CDR3, as DNA: TGTGCCAGCTTGGGTCTTAGCAATGAGCAGTTCTTC. It encodes CASLGLSNEQFF.

The chain is built from TRBV6-1 and TRBJ2-3; D ambiguous. The V end was cut by 4 bases, the J end by 3 bases, with 11 bases between. The CDR3 has 14 residues. The germline V gene encodes CDR1 MNHNS and CDR2 SASEGT. CDR3 in DNA: TGTGCCAGCAGTGGCCGGCATTTAACAGATACGCAGTATTTT. Its protein is CASSGRHLTDTQYF.

A few counts support this clonotype. The V gene is TRBV24-1, the J gene TRBJ2-3; 9 nucleotides match TRBD1. The CDR3 length is 13 residues. Losses at the gene ends were 9 bases for V and 4 bases for J; bases not matched to a gene: 4. Germline CDR1 KGHDR, CDR2 SFDVKD. The CDR3 region is CATGQGRADTQYF. CDR3 bases: TGTGCCACCGGACAGGGGAGGGCAGATACGCAGTATTTT.

This clonotype was found a few times. Written as DNA, the CDR3 is TGTGCCAGCACGGGATCAGCCTCTGGAAACACCATATATTTT. Its protein is CASTGSASGNTIYF. This chain links TRBV12-3 or TRBV12-4 with TRBJ1-3; D remains ambiguous. Trimming cost V 7 bases and J 0 bases, with 10 bases left between them. The CDR3 is made up of 14 amino acids.

Regarding this clonotype: This may be a read error: a much more frequent sequence differs by one nucleotide. No DNA is shown, since the ends of the CDR3 on it are uncertain; the CDR3 is the one TCRdb lists. The rearrangement joins TRBV29-1 to TRBJ2-1; no DNA check was done on the table's D call, TRBD1. The CDR3 is 14 residues long, counting both termini. Germline V CDR1 and CDR2: SQVTM, ANQGSEA. CDR3 loop: CSVVGGGIVGERFF.

V and J are TRBV6-2 or TRBV6-3 and TRBJ2-5; 9 bases are shared with TRBD2. The CDR3 covers 17 residues. Trimming at V came to 0 bases and at J to 4 bases, leaving 9 bases not matched to a gene. CDR1 is MNHEY, CDR2 SVGEGT, per germline. DNA of the CDR3: TGTGCCAGCAGTTACTCGTGGGCGGGAGGGAGGCGAGAGACCCAGTACTTC. Translation gives CASSYSWAGGRRETQYF.

In this sample, this clonotype turned up a few times. The chain has TRBV7-9 and TRBJ2-1; 7 positions agree with TRBD2. This CDR3 has 19 amino acids. Germline V gives CDR1 SEHNR, CDR2 FQNEAQ (reference sequence). V shed 8 bases, J shed 4 bases, and the junction held 23 bases outside the gene matches. CDR3 sequence reads: CASFYPSGDPTRQYNEQFF. CDR3 coding DNA: TGTGCCAGCTTTTACCCGAGCGGGGACCCCACCCGGCAATACAATGAGCAGTTCTTC.

The chain employs TRBV12-3 or TRBV12-4 and TRBJ2-6; the D gene is possibly TRBD1 (6 bases). Trimming removed 7 bases at V and 2 bases at J, with 15 bases between. CDR3 length: 16 amino acids. DNA of the CDR3: TGTGCCAGCAATCCTAGACAGGCGGCTGGGGCCAACGTCCTGACTTTC. The encoded protein is CASNPRQAAGANVLTF.

The chain uses TRBV6-6 and TRBJ2-3, with 7 bases aligning to TRBD2. The junction had 12 bases not matched to a gene; V was cut back by 6 bases and J by 9 bases. This CDR3 spans 14 amino acids. Looked up from germline, CDR1 is MNHNY and CDR2 is SVGAGI (reference sequence). The CDR3 spells CASSRPGREPTQYF. The CDR3 DNA reads TGTGCCAGCAGCCGTCCGGGGCGGGAGCCAACGCAGTATTTT.

This clonotype showed up many times. Mismatch with germline at one junction end may stem from a read error. This chain joins TRBV12-3 or TRBV12-4 and TRBJ2-7; tentative D call: TRBD1 (6 bases). The CDR3 has 15 amino acids. Here the CDR3 reads CASRSNRAGQGEQYF. CDR3 DNA sequence: TGTGCGAGCAGGAGTAACAGGGCGGGTCAGGGAGAGCAGTACTTC.

The chain carries TRBV4-1 and TRBJ1-1; no clear D. The V and J ends lost 1 base and 7 bases respectively, with 16 bases between them. The CDR3 has 15 amino acids. CDR1 and CDR2 (germline): MGHRA, YSYEKL. CDR3 coding DNA: TGCGCCAGCAGCCAAGGTGTTTGGACGGGGATTGAAGCTTTCTTT. Protein: CASSQGVWTGIEAFF.

A word on this clonotype: This may be a read error, as it is one base from a much larger clone. The V call is TRBV14, the J call TRBJ2-3; TRBD1 aligns across 7 bases. There are 15 residues in the CDR3. Germline V CDR1 and CDR2: SGHDN, FVKESK. After removal of 5 bases from V and 3 bases from J, the junction contained 8 bases not matched to a gene. CDR3 nucleotide sequence: TGTGCCAGCAGCTTACAGGGGATCCAAACAGATACGCAGTATTTT. Residues: CASSLQGIQTDTQYF.

The V and J genes are TRBV6-2 or TRBV6-3 and TRBJ1-5; TRBD1 is a possible D gene (5 bases). The CDR3 covers 17 residues. Germline assignment: CDR1 MNHEY and CDR2 SVGEGT. The V gene lost 4 bases and the J gene lost 0 bases, with 16 bases spanning the gap. The CDR3 sequence is CASSFIAGKSSNQPQHF. In nucleotides, the CDR3 is TGTGCCAGCAGTTTTATTGCAGGGAAAAGTAGCAATCAGCCCCAGCATTTT.

This rearrangement joins TRBV20-1 to TRBJ2-1; TRBD2 matches at 12 bases. The CDR3 is 15 amino acids. The V gene end was trimmed by 0 bases and the J gene end by 6 bases; junction bases not matched to a gene: 3. The germline gives CDR1 DFQATT, CDR2 SNEGSKA (reference sequence). The CDR3 sequence is CSARDWTSGTNEQFF. The CDR3 DNA sequence: TGCAGTGCTAGAGATTGGACTAGCGGGACCAATGAGCAGTTCTTC.

Concerning this clonotype itself: This may come from a read error, since a much larger clone is one base off. The V and J genes are TRBV12-3 or TRBV12-4 and TRBJ2-4; possibly TRBD2 for D (6 bases). CDR3 size: 12 residues. The DNA for the CDR3 is TGTGCCAACAGTTTCGGGGGTGACATTCAGTACTTC. Translating it yields CANSFGGDIQYF.

As concerns this clonotype: With a much larger clone just one base away, this may be a read error. This chain uses TRBV29-1 with TRBJ1-4; D is ambiguous. Looked up from germline, CDR1 is SQVTM and CDR2 is ANQGSEA. This CDR3 comprises 13 residues. The CDR3 reads CGVRGQENEKLFF. The CDR3 region has the DNA TGCGGCGTTCGTGGGCAGGAAAATGAAAAACTGTTTTTT.

Comment on this clonotype: Given a much more abundant clone one base away, this may be a read error. The V and J genes are TRBV6-1 and TRBJ2-2; 7 nucleotides align to TRBD1. Germline CDR1 MNHNS, CDR2 SASEGT. The CDR3 consists of 15 residues. Trimming at V came to 6 bases and at J to 6 bases, leaving 10 bases not matched to a gene. The CDR3: CASRKDREGAGELFF. The CDR3 coding sequence is TGTGCCAGCAGGAAAGACAGGGAAGGGGCCGGGGAGCTGTTTTTT.

Comments on this clonotype: A much larger clonotype is one base distant, so this may be a read error. This chain uses TRBV11-2 with TRBJ2-1; D not resolved. CDR3 size: 17 residues. The germline V gene encodes CDR1 SGHAT and CDR2 FQNNGV. CDR3 sequence: CAGSLEGMAAVRDEQFF. The CDR3 nucleotides are TGTGCCGGCAGCTTAGAAGGTATGGCAGCCGTTCGGGATGAGCAGTTCTTC.

This clonotype was picked up one time. A read error is possible here, since a much larger clone lies one base away. The rearrangement joins TRBV4-2 to TRBJ2-1, with 10 nucleotides matching TRBD2. There are 16 residues in the CDR3. V shed 2 bases, J shed 6 bases, and the junction held 7 bases outside the gene matches. Germline assignment: CDR1 LGHNA and CDR2 YNFKEQ. The CDR3 DNA reads as TGTGCCAGCAGCCAAACTTCACTAGCGGGGCTCAATGAGCAGTTCTTC. Translated, it gives CASSQTSLAGLNEQFF.

This clonotype was picked up many times. This chain connects TRBV12-3 or TRBV12-4 to TRBJ1-5; D ambiguous. The CDR3 totals 13 residues. V lost 5 bases and J 4 bases, leaving 9 bases between the germline ends. CDR3 protein: CASSPGRNQPQHF. In DNA, the CDR3 is TGTGCCAGCAGTCCAGGACGGAATCAGCCCCAGCATTTT.

In its sample, this clonotype was seen many times. The chain is built from TRBV11-2 and TRBJ2-3; 8 bases align to TRBD1. Germline V gives CDR1 SGHAT, CDR2 FQNNGV. The length of the CDR3 is 15 residues. The J segment lost 3 bases and the V segment lost 4 bases, leaving 6 bases of the junction unmatched. The DNA for the CDR3 is TGTGCCAGCAGCTCTCGGACAGGGAGGACAGATACGCAGTATTTT. This encodes CASSSRTGRTDTQYF.

This clonotype showed up many times. The genes are TRBV12-3 or TRBV12-4 and TRBJ2-3; D gene unclear. V lost 3 bases, J lost 6 bases, and 7 bases lay in between. The length of the CDR3 is 12 residues. The CDR3 sequence is CASSFARDTQYF. CDR3 coding DNA: TGTGCCAGCAGTTTTGCGAGGGATACGCAGTATTTT.

This clonotype was found a few times. This sequence joins TRBV5-4 and TRBJ2-7; a weak D match, TRBD2 (5 bases). V was trimmed by 1 base and J by 2 bases, leaving 10 bases between them. Germline values: CDR1 SGHNT, CDR2 YYREEE (reference sequence). The CDR3 is 14 amino acids. The CDR3 DNA is TGTGCCAGCAGCTTGCAGAGAGGGACCTACGAGCAGTACTTC. It specifies CASSLQRGTYEQYF.

There are a few counts of this clonotype. This chain uses TRBV4-1 with TRBJ2-6, with D uncertain. The V gene's germline CDR1 is MGHRA and CDR2 YSYEKL. The V and J ends lost 2 bases and 0 bases respectively, with 11 bases between them. The CDR3 consists of 17 residues. The DNA of the CDR3 is TGCGCCAGCAGCCAATCACAAACAAGCTCTGGGGCCAACGTCCTGACTTTC. This gives the protein CASSQSQTSSGANVLTF.

This chain links TRBV28 with TRBJ2-2, with 7 bases that match TRBD1. V gave up 4 bases and J gave up 1 base; unmatched junction bases: 3. Germline assignment: CDR1 MDHEN and CDR2 SYDVKM. The CDR3 loop spans 15 amino acids. CDR3 bases: TGTGCCAGCAGTTCCCGGGACAGGAACACCGGGGAGCTGTTTTTT. Its translation: CASSSRDRNTGELFF.

In regard to this clonotype: Given a much more abundant clone one base away, this may be a read error. This rearrangement joins TRBV6-5 to TRBJ1-2; D uncertain. Looked up from germline, CDR1 is MNHEY and CDR2 is SVGAGI. The CDR3 totals 12 residues. Trimming removed 10 bases at V and 8 bases at J, with 17 bases between. CDR3 protein: CANSPEVGGYTF. The DNA for the CDR3 is TGTGCCAACAGCCCCGAAGTGGGAGGCTACACCTTC.

In regard to this clonotype: Germline is not matched at one junction end, which may reflect a read error. The V call is TRBV11-3, the J call TRBJ2-1; D may be TRBD1 or TRBD2 (5 bases each). Per germline, CDR1 SGHNT and CDR2 YENEEA. The CDR3 sequence is 15 residues long. Written as DNA, the CDR3 is TGTGCCGGCAGCTTCGGGGCCCGCTACTACAATGAGCAGTTCTTC. It encodes CAGSFGARYYNEQFF.